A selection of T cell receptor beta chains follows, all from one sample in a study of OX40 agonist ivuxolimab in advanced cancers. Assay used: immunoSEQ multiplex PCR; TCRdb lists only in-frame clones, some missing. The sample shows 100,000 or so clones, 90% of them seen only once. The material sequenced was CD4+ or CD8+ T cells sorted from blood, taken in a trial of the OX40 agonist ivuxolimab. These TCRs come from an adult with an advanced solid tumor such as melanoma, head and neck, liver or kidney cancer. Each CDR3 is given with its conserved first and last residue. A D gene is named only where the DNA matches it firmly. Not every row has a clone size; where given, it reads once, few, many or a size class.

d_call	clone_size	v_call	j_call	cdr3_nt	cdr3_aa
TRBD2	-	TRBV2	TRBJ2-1	TGTGCCAGCAGCGCTAGCGGGAGTATAGACAATGAGCAGTTCTTC	CASSASGSIDNEQFF
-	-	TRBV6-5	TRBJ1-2	TGTGCCAGCAGTTACTCGGGGTTACCTAACTATGGCTACACCTTC	CASSYSGLPNYGYTF
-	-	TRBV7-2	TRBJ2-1	TGTGCCAGCAGCTTCGAACGGGTCTTTTCAGTCTTC	CASSFERVFSVF
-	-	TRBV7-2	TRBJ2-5	TGTGCCAGCAGCTTTCCCGGGCACACAGAGACCCAGTACTTC	CASSFPGHTETQYF
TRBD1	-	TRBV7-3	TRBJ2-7	TGTGCCAGCAGCCCGACAACAGGACAGGGAATTCGGGGAGTTTCCTACGAGCAGTACTTC	CASSPTTGQGIRGVSYEQYF
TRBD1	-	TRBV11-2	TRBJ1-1	TGTGCCAGCAGCATCGGGACAGGACACACTGAAGCTTTCTTT	CASSIGTGHTEAFF
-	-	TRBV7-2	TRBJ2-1	TGTGCCAGCAGCTTAGTAGGGGGGTCCTACAATGAGCAGTTCTTC	CASSLVGGSYNEQFF
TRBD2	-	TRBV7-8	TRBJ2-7	TGTGCCAGCAGCCCCCGGAGCGGGGAATCCTACGAGCAGTACTTC	CASSPRSGESYEQYF
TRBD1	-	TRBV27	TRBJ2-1	TGTGCCAGCAGAAAGGGACAGGGGAAACAGTTCTTC	CASRKGQGKQFF
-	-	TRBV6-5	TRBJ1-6	TGTGCCAGCGGAAAAGGGGGTGCTTCACCCCTCCACTTT	CASGKGGASPLHF
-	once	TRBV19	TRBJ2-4	TGTGCCAGTAGTACAGACAGATTAGCCAAAAACATTCAGTACTTC	CASSTDRLAKNIQYF
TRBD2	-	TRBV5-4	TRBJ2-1	TGTGCCAGCAGCCCGGGGACTAGCGGGAGCTACAATGAGCAGTTCTTC	CASSPGTSGSYNEQFF
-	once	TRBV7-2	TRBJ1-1	TGTGCCAGCAGCTTAGCCAGAATAAACACTGAAGCTTTCTTT	CASSLARINTEAFF
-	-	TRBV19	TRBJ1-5	TGTGCCAGCCAGACCGCACAGGGAATTCAGCCCCAGCATTTT	CASQTAQGIQPQHF
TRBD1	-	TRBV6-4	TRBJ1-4	TGTGCCAGCAGATTACAGGGGGCGGACTCTAGACTGTTTTTT	CASRLQGADSRLFF
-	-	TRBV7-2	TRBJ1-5	TGTGCCAGCAGCTTAGGATCCGGGGTCAATCAGCCCCAGCATTTT	CASSLGSGVNQPQHF
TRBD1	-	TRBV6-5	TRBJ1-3	TGTGCCAGCAGACCCGACAGGGGCTCTGGAAACACCATATATTTT	CASRPDRGSGNTIYF
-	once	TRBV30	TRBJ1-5	TGTGCCTGGAGTCCAACAGATAATCAGCCCCAGCATTTT	CAWSPTDNQPQHF
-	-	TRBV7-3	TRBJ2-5	TGTGCCAGCAGTCAAGGCAGGGGAGAGACCCAGTACTTC	CASSQGRGETQYF
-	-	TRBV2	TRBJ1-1	TGTGCCAGCAGTCAAAGGGAGAACACTGAAGCTTTCTTT	CASSQRENTEAFF
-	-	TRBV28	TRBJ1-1	TGTGCCAGCAGTTTCTCCGGGACCGCGAACACTGAAGCTTTCTTT	CASSFSGTANTEAFF
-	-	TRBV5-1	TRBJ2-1	TGCGCCAGCAGTTCATACAGGAGCAATGAGCAGTTCTTC	CASSSYRSNEQFF
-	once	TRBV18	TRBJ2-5	TGTGCCAGCTCACCAAACACAATCTCCGGGTTCGGGAGTCGCGAGACCCAGTACTTC	CASSPNTISGFGSRETQYF
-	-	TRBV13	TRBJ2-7	TGTGCCAGCAGCCAGAGCTCCTACGAGCAGTACTTC	CASSQSSYEQYF
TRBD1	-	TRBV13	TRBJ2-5	TGTGCCAGCAGCTCCAGGGGGCGGGAGACCCAGTACTTC	CASSSRGRETQYF
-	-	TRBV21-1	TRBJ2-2	TGTGCCAGCAGCAAACCTCGAAGGGAAGACGGCGGGGAGCTGTTTTTT	CASSKPRREDGGELFF
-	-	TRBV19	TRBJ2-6	TGTGCCAGTGCCCGCTCGGAGGCTGGGGCCAACGTCCTGACTTTC	CASARSEAGANVLTF
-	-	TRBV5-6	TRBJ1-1	TGTGCCAGCAGCTTGGCGGGTAGGGGTGGCACTGAAGCTTTCTTT	CASSLAGRGGTEAFF
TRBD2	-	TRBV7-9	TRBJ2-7	TGTGCCAGCAGCATCCGGGCCCCGGGGGGTATTTGGGAGCAGTACTTC	CASSIRAPGGIWEQYF
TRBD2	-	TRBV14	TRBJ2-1	TGTGCCAGCAGCCAAGACCAGGGACTAGCGGGAAAGAATGAGCAGTTCTTC	CASSQDQGLAGKNEQFF
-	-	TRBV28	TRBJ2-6	TGTGCCAGCAGTAGTTCTGGGGCCAACGTCCTGACTTTC	CASSSSGANVLTF